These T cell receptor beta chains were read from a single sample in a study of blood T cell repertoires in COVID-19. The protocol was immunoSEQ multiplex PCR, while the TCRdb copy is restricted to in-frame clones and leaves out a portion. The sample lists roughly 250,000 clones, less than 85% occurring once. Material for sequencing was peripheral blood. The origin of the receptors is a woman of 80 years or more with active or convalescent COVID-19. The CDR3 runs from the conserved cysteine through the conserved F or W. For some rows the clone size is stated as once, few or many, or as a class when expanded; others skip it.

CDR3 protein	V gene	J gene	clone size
CASSLDRYEQYF	TRBV11-2	TRBJ2-7	NA
CASSYSRGRSGNTIYF	TRBV6-6	TRBJ1-3	NA
CAWSILRIRHGYTF	TRBV30	TRBJ1-2	NA
CASSLDSGSSDTQYF	TRBV5-1	TRBJ2-3	NA
CASSTYRAPLSEAFF	TRBV19	TRBJ1-1	NA
CASSYQGQETQYF	TRBV5-1	TRBJ2-5	NA
CASSPLGGSSYNEQFF	TRBV4-2	TRBJ2-1	NA
CASSKRQGLYGYTF	TRBV13	TRBJ1-2	NA
CASNTGTGYYGYTF	TRBV19	TRBJ1-2	NA
CASSLGGANTGELFF	TRBV28	TRBJ2-2	once
CASSTRTGDSGYTF	TRBV5-1	TRBJ1-2	NA
CASSQGRGGNMNTEAFF	TRBV4-2	TRBJ1-1	NA
CASTAGGFGNTIYF	TRBV19	TRBJ1-3	NA
CASSQDYPGLQPQHF	TRBV3-1/TRBV3-2	TRBJ1-5	NA
CATSDPTGTTQYF	TRBV24-1	TRBJ2-3	NA
CAWTGANNEKLFF	TRBV30	TRBJ1-4	NA
CAISEPSTPSNTEAFF	TRBV10-3	TRBJ1-1	NA
CASSRQGGYGYTF	TRBV5-4	TRBJ1-2	NA
CASSEDSSRGYTF	TRBV6-1	TRBJ1-2	NA
CATSRDHLNTEAFF	TRBV15	TRBJ1-1	NA
CASSHLGQGRAEAFF	TRBV14	TRBJ1-1	NA
CASSPLPGEQYF	TRBV18	TRBJ2-7	NA
CSARGQNEQFF	TRBV20-1	TRBJ2-1	NA
CASSFLPGLAGGQGTGELFF	TRBV7-8	TRBJ2-2	NA
CASRGTYTGELFF	TRBV19	TRBJ2-2	NA
CSAGDIQRGYTF	TRBV29-1	TRBJ1-2	few
CASSAEDRGPQPQHF	TRBV19	TRBJ1-5	NA
CSASGGGPDEQFF	TRBV20-1	TRBJ2-1	NA
CASITGWGNQPQHF	TRBV28	TRBJ1-5	NA
CASSFLARVETQYF	TRBV27	TRBJ2-5	NA
CASSPSGIAGELFF	TRBV5-5	TRBJ2-2	NA
CASSPLTPGVYSPLHF	TRBV5-1	TRBJ1-6	NA
CASSTGGTEAFF	TRBV10-1	TRBJ1-1	NA
CASSYSDRNTEAFF	TRBV6-5	TRBJ1-1	NA
CASSPSGRAGNNEQFF	TRBV5-4	TRBJ2-1	NA
CASIRNTEAFF	TRBV12-3/TRBV12-4	TRBJ1-1	NA
CASVLAENTEAFF	TRBV5-1	TRBJ1-1	NA
CASKTGGNYGYTF	TRBV2	TRBJ1-2	NA
CASSFGTGAYEQYF	TRBV5-1	TRBJ2-7	NA
CASSWDREFNGYTF	TRBV7-9	TRBJ1-2	few
CASRSLAGGLRGYTF	TRBV11-2	TRBJ1-2	NA
CASSPWTGAQNTEAFF	TRBV18	TRBJ1-1	NA
CASSLSQSGYTF	TRBV28	TRBJ1-2	NA
CASSPRLSYNEQFF	TRBV7-9	TRBJ2-1	NA
CASSTRDRGPGNEQFF	TRBV7-2	TRBJ2-1	NA
CASTGASGLGELFF	TRBV2	TRBJ2-2	NA
CASSASSGRALSDTQYF	TRBV9	TRBJ2-3	NA
CASSYGQGNGYTF	TRBV5-1	TRBJ1-2	NA
CASKKQGGNEKLFF	TRBV6-5	TRBJ1-4	NA
CASSEGVVLFF	TRBV6-1	TRBJ1-4	NA
CASSMGLDYGYTF	TRBV19	TRBJ1-2	once
CAITRSYSNQPQHF	TRBV10-3	TRBJ1-5	NA
CASSLGVEQFF	TRBV12-3/TRBV12-4	TRBJ2-1	NA
CASSGGTGGNEKLFF	TRBV5-1	TRBJ1-4	few
CASSARDTGVEKLFF	TRBV6-5	TRBJ1-4	once